The 30 T cell receptor beta chains presented below share a single source sample, sequenced in a study of cytomegalovirus exposure and HLA in healthy donors. Use of 60 Vbeta and 13 Jbeta primers characterized the PCR. TCRdb's table, derived via immunoSEQ multiplex PCR, lists solely in-frame clones and lacks some. In the table there are under 85,000 clones, about four fifths of which are singletons. Material for sequencing was PBMCs. Every receptor here comes from a man aged 35-49 years in good health and CMV-seronegative.

This chain uses TRBV29-1 with TRBJ2-2; 9 bases fit TRBD1. CDR3 length: 13 amino acids. The V gene's germline CDR1 is SQVTM and CDR2 ANQGSEA. After removal of 7 bases from V and 4 bases from J, the junction contained 4 bases not matched to a gene. The CDR3 spells CSAGQGTTGELFF. The CDR3 coding sequence is TGCAGCGCTGGACAGGGGACCACCGGGGAGCTGTTTTTT.

The chain joins TRBV19 to TRBJ1-5, with 7 bases identical to TRBD1. This CDR3 is built from 13 residues. The V and J ends lost 10 bases and 4 bases, in that order; junction bases with no gene match: 7. Germline CDR1 LNHDA, CDR2 SQIVND (reference sequence). This CDR3 is CATSGTANQPQHF. The DNA for the CDR3 is TGTGCCACCTCTGGGACAGCAAATCAGCCCCAGCATTTT.

The V and J genes are TRBV5-1 and TRBJ1-2, with D unresolved. Germline V gives CDR1 SGHRS, CDR2 YFSETQ. The CDR3 sequence is 13 residues long. Trimming removed 6 bases at V and 5 bases at J, with 14 bases between. The CDR3: CASNPGLEYGYTF. Here the CDR3 DNA reads TGCGCCAGCAACCCTGGGTTGGAGTATGGCTACACCTTC. Full variable domain (rest looked up from reference TRBV5-1 and TRBJ1-2): KAGVTQTPRYLIKTRGQQVTLSCSPISGHRSVSWYQQTPGQGLQFLFEYFSETQRNKGNFPGRFSGRQFSNSRSEMNVSTLELGDSALYLCASNPGLEYGYTFGSGTRLTVV.

This clone has just one count. This chain links TRBV28 with TRBJ1-2; TRBD1 is a possible D gene (6 bases). The ends were cut back, 7 bases at V and 4 bases at J, with 16 bases in the middle. CDR3 length: 14 amino acids. CDR1 is MDHEN, CDR2 SYDVKM, per germline. CDR3 protein: CASTGTQPFYGYTF. CDR3 nucleotide sequence: TGTGCCAGCACCGGGACACAACCTTTCTATGGCTACACCTTC.

V is TRBV27 and J is TRBJ2-3, with TRBD2 identical over 14 bases. In germline, CDR1 is MNHEY, CDR2 SMNVEV (reference sequence). This CDR3 has 15 residues. V lost 5 bases to trimming and J lost 4 bases; unmatched junction nucleotides: 2. CDR3 bases: TGTGCCAGCAGTCGGGGACTAGCGGGAGCAGATACGCAGTATTTT. Amino acids: CASSRGLAGADTQYF.

The chain carries TRBV6-6 and TRBJ2-5; TRBD1 is a possible D gene (5 bases). The assigned J gene may be wrong: the sequence end matches TRBJ2-7 better. CDR3 length: 15 amino acids. Germline-derived CDR1 and CDR2 are MNHNY and SVGAGI (reference sequence). The CDR3 region is CASRSDRTLSYEQYF. Written as DNA, the CDR3 is TGTGCCAGCAGATCAGACAGAACTCTATCCTACGAGCAGTACTTC.

V gene TRBV6-1 combines with J gene TRBJ2-7; D not certain. The CDR3 is 16 residues long. The V and J ends lost 1 base and 6 bases respectively, with 19 bases between them. Germline V lookup: CDR1 MNHNS, CDR2 SASEGT. CDR3 in amino acids: CASSEELQLRPLEQYF. The CDR3 DNA reads TGTGCCAGCAGTGAAGAATTACAGCTCCGACCCCTCGAGCAGTACTTC.

This clone was detected a few times. The chain couples TRBV29-1 to TRBJ2-3; tentatively, D is TRBD2 (5 bases). The V gene lost 6 bases and the J gene lost 4 bases, with 17 bases spanning the gap. CDR1 SQVTM and CDR2 ANQGSEA come from the germline V gene. This CDR3 comprises 14 residues. CDR3 bases: TGCAGCGTCCAGTCTACCGCCGGGGCAGATACGCAGTATTTT. It yields the protein CSVQSTAGADTQYF.

The V gene is TRBV7-9, the J gene TRBJ1-2; D unclear. The CDR3 extends over 12 amino acids. The germline V and J ends were trimmed by 1 base and 6 bases, with 6 bases remaining between them. Germline CDR1 reads SEHNR; CDR2 reads FQNEAQ (reference sequence). CDR3 nucleotide sequence: TGTGCCAGCAGCTTAGTAAATCATGGCTACACCTTC. Encoded protein: CASSLVNHGYTF.

This clone was seen once. J is TRBJ2-1 and V is TRBV5-4; 10 positions match TRBD2. V lost 5 bases to trimming and J lost 0 bases; unmatched junction nucleotides: 5. This CDR3 comprises 16 residues. The germline V gene encodes CDR1 SGHNT and CDR2 YYREEE (reference sequence). As DNA, the CDR3 is TGTGCCAGCAGTTTCCCTAGCGGGAGCTCCTACAATGAGCAGTTCTTC. As protein: CASSFPSGSSYNEQFF.

A word on this clone: Other DNA sequences of this sample code for an identical CDR3. The V call is TRBV12-5, the J call TRBJ1-2; unclear D gene. Germline CDR1 and CDR2: LGHNT and FRNRAP. This CDR3 spans 13 amino acids. Trimming cost V 1 base and J 2 bases, with 5 bases left between them. This CDR3 is CASGLGQNYGYTF. In DNA, the CDR3 is TGTGCTAGTGGTTTGGGGCAGAACTATGGCTACACCTTC.

This sequence joins TRBV19 and TRBJ2-5, with 11 bases that match TRBD1. The CDR3 is 15 residues long. Germline lookup yields CDR1 LNHDA and CDR2 SQIVND (reference sequence). Losses at the gene ends were 6 bases for V and 10 bases for J; bases not matched to a gene: 13. The CDR3 sequence is CASSRDRGGRSGQYF. The CDR3 nucleotides are TGTGCCAGTAGCAGGGACAGGGGGGGTCGAAGCGGCCAGTACTTC.

Only a few counts were recorded for this clone. The chain carries TRBV10-3 and TRBJ1-1; the D gene is possibly TRBD1 (6 bases). The CDR3 extends over 15 amino acids. Between the trimmed V and J ends, which lost 6 bases and 1 base, there was a span of 15 bases. Per the germline V gene, CDR1 is ENHRY and CDR2 is SYGVKD. The CDR3 DNA sequence: TGTGCCATCAGGGAGCAGGGGTTTGGGAACACTGAAGCTTTCTTT. Its translation: CAIREQGFGNTEAFF.

The V gene is TRBV2, the J gene TRBJ2-7, with D maybe TRBD2 (6 bases). The V gene's germline CDR1 is SNHLY and CDR2 FYNNEI. This CDR3 has 14 residues. Trimming removed 3 bases at V and 2 bases at J, with 11 bases between. The CDR3 region is CASSEAGKTYEQYF. CDR3 in DNA: TGTGCCAGCAGTGAGGCGGGGAAGACCTACGAGCAGTACTTC.

The chain's CDR3 is CASSAVLGELFF. The CDR3 DNA sequence: TGTGCCAGTAGTGCCGTACTGGGGGAGCTGTTTTTT. V gene TRBV19 combines with J gene TRBJ2-2; no reliable D call. Germline V gene lookup returns CDR1 LNHDA and CDR2 SQIVND (reference sequence). V dropped 5 bases and J dropped 8 bases, with 9 bases sitting between them. There are 12 residues in the CDR3. Supplemented by reference TRBV19 and TRBJ2-2, the full variable domain reads DGGITQSPKYLFRKEGQNVTLSCEQNLNHDAMYWYRQDPGQGLRLIYYSQIVNDFQKGDIAEGYSVSREKKESFPLTVTSAQKNPTAFYLCASSAVLGELFFGEGSRLTVL.

V and J are TRBV19 and TRBJ2-3; 13 positions agree with TRBD2. Trimming cost V 4 bases and J 3 bases; bases outside gene matches: 4. Germline V CDR1 and CDR2: LNHDA, SQIVND (reference sequence). This CDR3 region has 16 residues. CDR3 DNA: TGTGCCAGTAGTAGACTAGCGGGAGGCAAGACAGATACGCAGTATTTT. This translates into CASSRLAGGKTDTQYF.

To note about this clone: Germline and junction disagree at one end, which may indicate a read error. The CDR3 reads CASRLGTATDTQYF. CDR3 in DNA: TGTGCCAGCCGCTTGGGGACAGCCACAGATACGCAGTATTTT. The V gene is TRBV7-9, the J gene TRBJ2-3, with 7 bases matching TRBD1. Germline CDR1 reads SEHNR; CDR2 reads FQNEAQ (reference sequence). This CDR3 comprises 14 residues. The whole variable domain, remainder taken from reference TRBV7-9 and TRBJ2-3, is DTGVSQNPRHKITKRGQNVTFRCDPISEHNRLYWYRQTLGQGPEFLTYFQNEAQLEKSRLLSDRFSAERPKGSFSTLEIQRTEQGDSAMYLCASRLGTATDTQYFGPGTRLTVL.

The J gene is TRBJ2-5, the V gene TRBV6-1; no firm D call. TRBJ2-7 matches the DNA end more closely, so the J call is doubtful. Germline loops: CDR1 MNHNS, CDR2 SASEGT. This CDR3 comprises 14 residues. In DNA form, the CDR3 reads TGTGCCAGCAGTGAGCCAGGCCTTCCCTACGAGCAGTACTTC. Its translation: CASSEPGLPYEQYF.

The chain's CDR3 is CASSLVIDFETPSTDTQYF. The DNA of the CDR3 is TGCGCCAGCAGCTTGGTAATCGATTTTGAAACACCCAGCACAGATACGCAGTATTTT. The chain carries TRBV5-1 and TRBJ2-3; D gene unclear. Germline CDR1 and CDR2: SGHRS and YFSETQ. There are 19 residues in the CDR3. Trimming cost V 0 bases and J 0 bases, with 20 bases left between them. The full variable domain, its missing parts supplied by reference TRBV5-1 and TRBJ2-3, is KAGVTQTPRYLIKTRGQQVTLSCSPISGHRSVSWYQQTPGQGLQFLFEYFSETQRNKGNFPGRFSGRQFSNSRSEMNVSTLELGDSALYLCASSLVIDFETPSTDTQYFGPGTRLTVL.

This clone has just a few counts. The chain couples TRBV6-5 to TRBJ2-3; TRBD2 matches 10 bases. CDR3 length: 15 amino acids. Germline lookup yields CDR1 MNHEY and CDR2 SVGAGI. V was pared by 6 bases and J by 6 bases, with 9 bases of the junction left unmatched. CDR3 protein: CASSPLAGVKDTQYF. CDR3 sequence (DNA): TGTGCCAGCAGCCCCCTAGCGGGAGTGAAGGATACGCAGTATTTT.

In its sample, this clone was seen a few times. The chain couples TRBV5-4 to TRBJ1-4; D is ambiguous. The germline CDR1 and CDR2 sequences are SGHNT and YYREEE (reference sequence). V was shortened by 0 bases and J by 7 bases, with 13 bases between the two germline ends. The CDR3 consists of 15 residues. The CDR3 loop reads CASSLENLTPEKLFF. CDR3 DNA sequence: TGTGCCAGCAGCTTGGAGAATCTGACACCTGAAAAACTGTTTTTT.

This chain links TRBV7-3 with TRBJ2-3; 9 nucleotides match TRBD1. The germline V gene encodes CDR1 SGHTA and CDR2 FQGTGA. Trimming took 4 bases from V and 3 from J; bases not matched to a gene: 5. This CDR3 spans 15 amino acids. The CDR3 nucleotides are TGTGCCAGCAGCTCGGACAGGGGATCTACAGATACGCAGTATTTT. This translates into CASSSDRGSTDTQYF.

This chain connects TRBV7-8 to TRBJ2-7; TRBD2 matches 9 bases. The CDR3 is made up of 16 amino acids. The V and J ends lost 1 base and 2 bases, in that order; junction bases with no gene match: 6. The V gene's germline CDR1 is SGHVS and CDR2 FQNEAQ. In DNA, the CDR3 is TGTGCCAGCAGCTTAGAGTGGACTAGCGATGCCTACGAGCAGTACTTC. It codes for CASSLEWTSDAYEQYF. The whole variable domain, remainder taken from reference TRBV7-8 and TRBJ2-7, is GAGVSQSPRYKVAKRGQDVALRCDPISGHVSLFWYQQALGQGPEFLTYFQNEAQLDKSGLPSDRFFAERPEGSVSTLKIQRTQQEDSAVYLCASSLEWTSDAYEQYFGPGTRLTVT.

Comment on this clone: One junction end disagrees with the germline gene, perhaps due to a read error. V and J are TRBV7-9 and TRBJ2-6, with D uncertain. The V gene's germline CDR1 is SEHNR and CDR2 FQNEAQ (reference sequence). The CDR3 covers 13 residues. The CDR3 DNA sequence: TGTTCCAGCAGCCGCTCTGGGGCCAACGTCCTGACTTTC. Amino acid sequence: CSSSRSGANVLTF.

This clone was detected a few times. The chain carries TRBV7-9 and TRBJ1-2, with 9 bases identical to TRBD1. The ends lost 4 bases at V and 7 bases at J; junction bases unmatched: 7. Germline CDR1 and CDR2: SEHNR and FQNEAQ (reference sequence). The CDR3 runs to 14 residues. CDR3 bases: TGTGCCAGCAGCTCCCCCGGGACAGGGCTTGGCTACACCTTC. It is translated as CASSSPGTGLGYTF. The whole variable domain, filled in from reference TRBV7-9 and TRBJ1-2, reads DTGVSQNPRHKITKRGQNVTFRCDPISEHNRLYWYRQTLGQGPEFLTYFQNEAQLEKSRLLSDRFSAERPKGSFSTLEIQRTEQGDSAMYLCASSSPGTGLGYTFGSGTRLTVV.

The chain employs TRBV7-9 and TRBJ2-7, with TRBD1 as a possible D gene (5 bases). The CDR3 is made up of 15 amino acids. Germline V gives CDR1 SEHNR, CDR2 FQNEAQ (reference sequence). Trimming shortened V by 0 bases and J by 0 bases, and 9 bases separated the two germline ends. The CDR3 nucleotides are TGTGCCAGCAGCTTAGCAGGGGCGAGCTCCTACGAGCAGTACTTC. It specifies CASSLAGASSYEQYF.

V usage is TRBV6-5 and J usage is TRBJ1-1, with D hard to call. Germline CDR1 MNHEY, CDR2 SVGAGI. With 5 bases removed from V and 11 bases from J, the gap between germline ends came to 24 bases. CDR3 length: 15 residues. CDR3 amino acids: CASSASRDPTDYAFF. In DNA form, the CDR3 reads TGTGCCAGCAGTGCTAGTCGGGATCCGACTGATTATGCTTTCTTT.

V and J are TRBV4-2 and TRBJ1-1, with D unresolved. This CDR3 spans 15 amino acids. The germline V and J ends were trimmed by 2 bases and 5 bases, with 15 bases remaining between them. CDR1 is LGHNA and CDR2 is YNFKEQ in the germline V gene. DNA for the CDR3: TGTGCCAGCAGCCAACCAGGTCGTATCGGAACTGAAGCTTTCTTT. Its translation: CASSQPGRIGTEAFF.

The rearrangement joins TRBV18 to TRBJ1-1; no definite D call. Per germline, CDR1 KGHSH and CDR2 LQKENI. V was pared by 1 base and J by 0 bases, with 6 bases between. The length of the CDR3 is 14 residues. The CDR3 here is CASSPQTLNTEAFF. CDR3 sequence (DNA): TGTGCCAGCTCACCACAGACATTGAACACTGAAGCTTTCTTT.

The rearrangement joins TRBV28 to TRBJ1-2; D not certain. The length of the CDR3 is 13 residues. Trimming took off 3 bases at V and 8 bases at J, with 13 bases between the two ends. CDR1 and CDR2 from the germline V gene are MDHEN and SYDVKM. This CDR3 reads CASSLGGEWGYTF. In DNA, the CDR3 is TGTGCCAGCAGTTTGGGCGGGGAATGGGGCTACACCTTC.